The 22 T cell receptor beta chains in this list originate from one sample, sequenced in a study of T cell repertoires in cytomegalovirus infection. TCRdb analysed the reads with MiXCR anew, one entry per CDR3 protein. The repertoire holds approximately 350,000 distinct CDR3 sequences, approximately 35% seen once, with approximately 13% in the top ten. No antigen is known for these receptors. The sequenced sample was cultured PBMCs, obtained from culture after CMV antigen stimulation. The source is a human donor in good health (CMV status not recorded). Some clones in this sample may be carry-over from other donors' samples.

This clonotype has more than one count but fewer than ten. The rearrangement links TRBV12-3 or TRBV12-4 to TRBJ2-1; 7 bases fit TRBD1. Trimming cost V 5 bases and J 7 bases; bases outside gene matches: 8. The CDR3 loop spans 14 amino acids. CDR3 DNA: TGTGCCAGCAGTGCCCACAGGGGTGGGAATGAGCAGTTCTTC. Translated: CASSAHRGGNEQFF.

This clonotype was recorded at least ten times. The J gene is TRBJ1-3, the V gene TRBV7-2, with TRBD1 as a possible D gene (5 bases). The CDR3 loop spans 14 amino acids. Looked up from germline, CDR1 is SGHTA and CDR2 is FQGNSA. V was clipped by 5 bases and J by 1 base, with 9 bases between them. CDR3 amino acids: CASSQGVSGNTIYF. CDR3 DNA sequence: TGTGCCAGCAGCCAGGGCGTTTCTGGAAACACCATATATTTT.

The rearrangement uses TRBV7-6 and TRBJ2-5, with 7 bases matching TRBD2. Germline V CDR1 and CDR2: SGHVS, FNYEAQ. Germline trimming cut 5 bases from V and 1 base from J; bases unmatched to any gene: 4. There are 14 residues in the CDR3. CDR3 loop: CASSRGTTQETQYF. The CDR3 region has the DNA TGTGCCAGCAGCCGAGGGACTACCCAAGAGACCCAGTACTTC.

This clonotype was seen a handful of times. The chain couples TRBV12-3 or TRBV12-4 to TRBJ2-2; D not certain. The germline V and J ends were trimmed by 5 bases and 0 bases, with 13 bases remaining between them. This CDR3 is 16 amino acids long. In DNA, the CDR3 is TGTGCCAGCAGTCCCCCAGTCGTTGCGAACACCGGGGAGCTGTTTTTT. It encodes CASSPPVVANTGELFF.

This clonotype was recorded a few times. The chain carries TRBV5-6 and TRBJ2-7; D is possibly TRBD1 or TRBD2 (5 bases each). V lost 0 bases and J lost 5, with 15 bases in between. CDR1 and CDR2 (germline): SGHDT, YYEEEE. The CDR3 runs 15 residues. The CDR3 DNA reads as TGTGCCAGCAGCTTGGACAGAACAGGAGGAAACGAGCAGTACTTC. It specifies CASSLDRTGGNEQYF.

This clonotype was observed a single time. A much bigger clone sits one base away, suggesting this may be a read error. The chain links TRBV7-6 to TRBJ1-2; D gene unclear. This CDR3 has 12 residues. Per the germline V gene, CDR1 is SGHVS and CDR2 is FNYEAQ. CDR3: CASSSDNCGYTF. CDR3 coding DNA: TGTGCCAGCAGCTCCGACAACTGTGGCTACACCTTC.

This clonotype was counted many times. The V call is TRBV7-2, the J call TRBJ2-1, with D tentatively TRBD2 (5 bases). Looked up from germline, CDR1 is SGHTA and CDR2 is FQGNSA. This CDR3 has 15 residues. The V gene lost 5 bases and the J gene lost 11 bases, with 22 bases spanning the gap. In DNA form, the CDR3 reads TGTGCCAGCAGCCCCTCTGCGGCTAGCCTGAATCAGCAGTTCTTC. Protein product: CASSPSAASLNQQFF.

The chain employs TRBV9 and TRBJ1-1; maybe TRBD1 (5 bases). This CDR3 region has 14 residues. Germline V gene lookup returns CDR1 SGDLS and CDR2 YYNGEE. The V end was cut by 4 bases, the J end by 5 bases, with 15 bases between. The CDR3 reads CASSPIRGRTEAFF. In nucleotides, the CDR3 is TGTGCCAGCAGCCCTATAAGGGGAAGGACTGAAGCTTTCTTT.

This clonotype was counted between two and nine times. The V gene is TRBV6-1, the J gene TRBJ2-1, with TRBD2 matching 7 bases. V gave up 6 bases and J gave up 2 bases; unmatched junction bases: 4. CDR3 length equals 14 residues. CDR1 is MNHNS, CDR2 SASEGT, per germline. CDR3 sequence (DNA): TGTGCCAGCAGCGCTAGCGGCACCTACAATGAGCAGTTCTTC. Protein sequence: CASSASGTYNEQFF.

The J gene is TRBJ2-1, the V gene TRBV11-3; 10 bases are a match to TRBD2. Germline loops: CDR1 SGHNT, CDR2 YENEEA. J gave up 3 bases and V 5 bases, and 7 bases lay outside the gene matches. This CDR3 is built from 16 residues. The DNA of the CDR3 is TGTGCCAGCAGCCCGAGCGGGAGGGCCGTCTACAATGAGCAGTTCTTC. It translates to CASSPSGRAVYNEQFF.

This clonotype occurred a few times. The chain is built from TRBV11-2 and TRBJ2-1; D unresolved. Germline CDR1 reads SGHAT; CDR2 reads FQNNGV. V lost 5 bases and J 2 bases, leaving 16 bases between the germline ends. The CDR3 has 16 amino acids. The CDR3 spells CASSPTRLPAYNEQFF. CDR3 sequence (DNA): TGTGCCAGCAGCCCAACGCGTCTGCCTGCCTACAATGAGCAGTTCTTC. Together with reference TRBV11-2 and TRBJ2-1, the CDR3 gives the full variable domain: EAGVAQSPRYKIIEKRQSVAFWCNPISGHATLYWYQQILGQGPKLLIQFQNNGVVDDSQLPKDRFSAERLKGVDSTLKIQPAKLEDSAVYLCASSPTRLPAYNEQFFGPGTRLTVL.

V and J are TRBV10-3 and TRBJ2-7; 9 positions agree with TRBD1. The CDR3 sequence is 13 residues long. Germline CDR1 and CDR2: ENHRY and SYGVKD. With V trimmed by 8 bases and J by 5 bases, 7 bases remained unmatched. CDR3 protein: CAIQEQGANEQYV. DNA for the CDR3: TGTGCCATCCAGGAACAGGGGGCGAACGAGCAGTACGTC.

There are a few counts of this clonotype. This chain links TRBV19 with TRBJ1-2; D is perhaps TRBD1 (6 bases). The V gene lost 6 bases and the J gene lost 2 bases, with 19 bases spanning the gap. Per germline, CDR1 LNHDA and CDR2 SQIVND (reference sequence). The CDR3 loop spans 16 amino acids. The CDR3 coding sequence is TGTGCCAGTAGCCCGACTCGTGGACAGAAGAACTATGGCTACACCTTC. Protein sequence: CASSPTRGQKNYGYTF.

This clonotype has at least ten counts. V and J are TRBV7-2 and TRBJ2-5; 9 bases line up with TRBD2. The V segment lost 0 bases and the J segment 0 bases; nucleotides outside the gene matches: 5. The CDR3 runs to 17 residues. In germline, CDR1 is SGHTA, CDR2 FQGNSA. For the CDR3, the DNA is TGTGCCAGCAGCTTAGCGGTGCGGGGGGGGTACCAAGAGACCCAGTACTTC. Translated: CASSLAVRGGYQETQYF.

This clonotype was seen ten or more times. The chain carries TRBV7-2 and TRBJ1-6, with D unresolved. There are 15 residues in the CDR3. CDR1 and CDR2 (germline): SGHTA, FQGNSA. The V gene lost 3 bases and the J gene lost 11 bases, with 17 bases spanning the gap. The CDR3 region is CASSLGRNIPAPLHF. CDR3 nucleotides: TGTGCCAGCAGCTTGGGCAGGAACATTCCTGCACCCCTCCACTTT.

The chain is built from TRBV27 and TRBJ2-3; D may correspond to TRBD1 or TRBD2 (5 bases each). The CDR3 runs 14 residues. V was shortened by 3 bases and J by 5 bases, with 12 bases between the two germline ends. Germline CDR1 reads MNHEY; CDR2 reads SMNVEV (reference sequence). Here the CDR3 DNA reads TGTGCCAGCAGTTTGCAGGGACCCCGAGATACGCAGTATTTT. Residues: CASSLQGPRDTQYF.

The J gene is TRBJ1-6, the V gene TRBV18, with D possibly TRBD1 on 6 matching bases. This CDR3 spans 16 amino acids. Germline CDR1 KGHSH, CDR2 LQKENI. Trimming cost V 2 bases and J 7 bases, with 15 bases left between them. As DNA, the CDR3 is TGTGCCAGCTCACCATCAAACGGACAGCTCAATTCACCCCTCCACTTT. Amino acid sequence: CASSPSNGQLNSPLHF.

This chain joins TRBV7-3 and TRBJ2-3; 8 nucleotides align to TRBD2. V was clipped by 5 bases and J by 2 bases; unmatched bases: 9. CDR1 is SGHTA, CDR2 FQGTGA, per germline. The CDR3 contains 16 residues. The CDR3 DNA is TGTGCCAGCAGCCTTCACGGGGGGGGACCCACAGATACGCAGTATTTT. Encoded protein: CASSLHGGGPTDTQYF.

V usage is TRBV12-3 or TRBV12-4 and J usage is TRBJ2-7; 8 nucleotides align to TRBD1. The CDR3 loop spans 14 amino acids. The V gene end was trimmed by 6 bases and the J gene end by 0 bases; junction bases not matched to a gene: 4. The CDR3, as DNA: TGTGCCAGCAGAACCACAGGGGGCTCCTACGAGCAGTACTTC. This codes for CASRTTGGSYEQYF.

The chain combines TRBV6-2 or TRBV6-3 with TRBJ1-1; D remains ambiguous. Germline values: CDR1 MNHEY, CDR2 SVGEGT. V was clipped by 7 bases and J by 1 base, with 10 bases between them. The CDR3 length is 13 residues. The CDR3 reads CASIMSRNTEAFF. The CDR3 DNA reads TGTGCCAGCATCATGTCACGGAACACTGAAGCTTTCTTT.

V gene TRBV19 combines with J gene TRBJ1-5; maybe TRBD1 (6 bases). The CDR3 is made up of 15 amino acids. In germline, CDR1 is LNHDA, CDR2 SQIVND (reference sequence). V was trimmed by 1 base and J by 3 bases, leaving 10 bases between them. DNA for the CDR3: TGTGCCAGTAGTATAGGTGGACAGCCCAATCAGCCCCAGCATTTT. Protein: CASSIGGQPNQPQHF. The variable domain in full, completed from reference TRBV19 and TRBJ1-5, reads DGGITQSPKYLFRKEGQNVTLSCEQNLNHDAMYWYRQDPGQGLRLIYYSQIVNDFQKGDIAEGYSVSREKKESFPLTVTSAQKNPTAFYLCASSIGGQPNQPQHFGDGTRLSIL.

Turning to this clonotype: This may arise from a read error, as a much more abundant clone is one base away. The chain has TRBV7-2 and TRBJ2-1; 9 bases align to TRBD2. The CDR3 is made up of 17 amino acids. The ends lost 6 bases at V and 6 bases at J; junction bases unmatched: 15. Germline loops: CDR1 SGHTA, CDR2 FQGNSA. The DNA of the CDR3 is TGTGCCAGCAGGTATCCCCTCCGCGGGAGGGTGAGCAATGAGCAGTTCTTC. Its protein product is CASRYPLRGRVSNEQFF.